This note documents a single TCR beta chain sequence. What it binds is unknown. The data stem from a study of early T cells in non-severe SARS-CoV-2 infection. On the study more broadly: With bulk RNA from unsorted whole blood as input, sequencing yielded unpaired chains. The study, taken as a whole, reports: Private and CD4 specificities were missed by VDJdb matching, skewed to anti-spike CD8.

Individual cDNA molecules received unique molecular identifiers during library preparation. TCRdb reprocessed the 5' RACE reads with MiXCR, giving one entry per CDR3 protein. The data contain 75,000 to 90,000 distinct CDR3 sequences, about 15% of them singletons. Germline assignment: CDR1 MNHEY and CDR2 SVGAGI. This CDR3 has 15 amino acids. V was shortened by 2 bases and J by 1 base, with 12 bases between the two germline ends. The receptor was derived from an adult who was a healthcare worker with PCR-confirmed SARS-CoV-2 infection or an uninfected control (not recorded which). The source material was whole blood. J is TRBJ2-7 and V is TRBV6-5; D may be TRBD1 or TRBD2 (5 bases each). The CDR3 sequence is CASSYQFGTSYEQYF. For the CDR3, the DNA is TGTGCCAGCAGTTACCAATTCGGGACGTCCTACGAGCAGTACTTC.